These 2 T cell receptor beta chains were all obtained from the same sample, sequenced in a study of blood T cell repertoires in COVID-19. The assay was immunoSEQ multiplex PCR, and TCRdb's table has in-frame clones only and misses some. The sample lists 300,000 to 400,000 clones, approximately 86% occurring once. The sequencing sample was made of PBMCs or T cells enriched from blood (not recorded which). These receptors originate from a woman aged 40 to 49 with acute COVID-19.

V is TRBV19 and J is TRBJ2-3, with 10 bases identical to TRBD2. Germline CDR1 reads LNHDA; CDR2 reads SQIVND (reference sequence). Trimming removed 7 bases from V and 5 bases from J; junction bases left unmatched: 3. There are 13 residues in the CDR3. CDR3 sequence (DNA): TGTGCCAGTACTACTAGCGGGGTAGATACGCAGTATTTT. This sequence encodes CASTTSGVDTQYF.

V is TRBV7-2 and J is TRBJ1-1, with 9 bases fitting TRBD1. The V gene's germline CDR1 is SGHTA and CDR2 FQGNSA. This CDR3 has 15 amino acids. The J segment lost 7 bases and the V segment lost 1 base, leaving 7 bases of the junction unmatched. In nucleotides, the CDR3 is TGTGCCAGCAGCTTAGGAAACTACAGGGGGCGTGAAGCTTTCTTT. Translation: CASSLGNYRGREAFF.